The present entry profiles one T cell receptor (beta chain) with its context. These data originate in a study of blood T cell repertoires in COVID-19. Study in general: Researchers got acute and convalescent COVID-19 samples from the United States, Italy and Spain.

Source study methods: By means of reference gene primer amplification, nucleated cell counts were estimated. Repertoires were generated with immunoSEQ multiplex PCR, while TCRdb's copy carries only in-frame clones and drops some. V, J and clone size derive from that table, while D and trimming were established from the DNA sequence. Of about 81,000 clones listed, approximately 86% were seen once; the top ten hold about 4.8%. This CDR3 is built from 17 residues. V gave up 0 bases and J gave up 9 bases; unmatched junction bases: 13. Germline V gene lookup returns CDR1 MNHEY and CDR2 SMNVEV (reference sequence).

The receptor comes from a woman of 80 years or more with acute or convalescent COVID-19. The specimen sequenced was peripheral blood. J is TRBJ2-1 and V is TRBV27, with 8 bases matching TRBD2. CDR3: CASSLSPREGRKVEQFF. The CDR3 region has the DNA TGTGCCAGCAGTTTATCCCCTCGGGAGGGCCGCAAGGTTGAGCAGTTCTTC.